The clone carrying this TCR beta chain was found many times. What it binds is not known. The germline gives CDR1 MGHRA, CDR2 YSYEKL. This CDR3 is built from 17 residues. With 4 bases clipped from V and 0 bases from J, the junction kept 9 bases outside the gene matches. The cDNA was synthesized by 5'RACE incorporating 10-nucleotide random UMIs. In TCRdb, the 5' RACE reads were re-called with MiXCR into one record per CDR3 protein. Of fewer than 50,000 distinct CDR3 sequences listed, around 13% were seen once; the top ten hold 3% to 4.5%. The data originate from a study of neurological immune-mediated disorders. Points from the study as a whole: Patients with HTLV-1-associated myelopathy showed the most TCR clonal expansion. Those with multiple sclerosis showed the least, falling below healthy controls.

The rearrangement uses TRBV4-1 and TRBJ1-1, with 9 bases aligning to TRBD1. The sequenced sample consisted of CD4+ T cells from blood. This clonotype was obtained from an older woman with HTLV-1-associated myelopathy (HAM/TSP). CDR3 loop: CASSPLDRGEVNTEAFF. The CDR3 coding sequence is TGCGCCAGCAGCCCCTTGGACAGGGGCGAGGTGAACACTGAAGCTTTCTTT.